The TCR beta chain under discussion was sequenced for a study of blood T cell repertoires in COVID-19. Study background: PBMCs, B-cell-depleted T cells, or T cells were the source of the cDNA or gDNA that made up the material.

Seattle cases were enrolled at active infection and followed longitudinally. In the original analysis: The assay estimated nucleated cells by amplifying reference gene primers. This table comes from immunoSEQ multiplex PCR, and its TCRdb copy is limited to in-frame clones, with some not included. V, J and clone size are those of that table, while D and trimming were read from the DNA. The sample contains 350,000 to 400,000 clones, about 89% of which appear only once. The sequence came from a woman in her twenties or thirties with COVID-19, enrolled during active disease. Sample: peripheral blood.

The CDR3 coding sequence is TGTGCCAGCAGCGGGACAGGGGAGTTTGGCTACACCTTC. It is translated as CASSGTGEFGYTF. V usage is TRBV9 and J usage is TRBJ1-2; 9 nucleotides agree with TRBD1. CDR1 is SGDLS, CDR2 YYNGEE, per germline. This CDR3 comprises 13 residues. V shed 3 bases and J 7 bases; nucleotides not matched to a gene: 4.